The clone carrying this T cell receptor beta chain showed up many times. Its antigen is currently unknown. General study points: Tumor memory CD4+ T cell TCR gene usage was found to cluster with blood and lymph node memory CD4+ cells and with lymph node naive CD4+ cells. Greatest tumor Treg TCR overlap was with tumor naive CD4+ cells.

Germline V gene data show CDR1 as SGHVS and CDR2 as FQNEAQ. The length of the CDR3 is 13 residues. V shed 5 bases and J 2 bases; nucleotides not matched to a gene: 2. From the 5' RACE reads, TCRdb called clonotypes with MiXCR, one entry per CDR3 protein. The sample shows roughly 50,000 distinct CDR3 sequences, approximately 23% of them seen only once. The source material was tumor-infiltrating naive CD4+ T cells sorted from the breast tumor. The subset is: naive CD4+ T cells, CD4+CD45RA+CD25-. This receptor was taken from a female donor with breast cancer. This chain links TRBV7-8 with TRBJ1-1; 7 bases are shared with TRBD1. This chain's CDR3 is CASSQGGNTEAFF. CDR3 coding DNA: TGTGCCAGCAGCCAGGGGGGAAACACTGAAGCTTTCTTT.